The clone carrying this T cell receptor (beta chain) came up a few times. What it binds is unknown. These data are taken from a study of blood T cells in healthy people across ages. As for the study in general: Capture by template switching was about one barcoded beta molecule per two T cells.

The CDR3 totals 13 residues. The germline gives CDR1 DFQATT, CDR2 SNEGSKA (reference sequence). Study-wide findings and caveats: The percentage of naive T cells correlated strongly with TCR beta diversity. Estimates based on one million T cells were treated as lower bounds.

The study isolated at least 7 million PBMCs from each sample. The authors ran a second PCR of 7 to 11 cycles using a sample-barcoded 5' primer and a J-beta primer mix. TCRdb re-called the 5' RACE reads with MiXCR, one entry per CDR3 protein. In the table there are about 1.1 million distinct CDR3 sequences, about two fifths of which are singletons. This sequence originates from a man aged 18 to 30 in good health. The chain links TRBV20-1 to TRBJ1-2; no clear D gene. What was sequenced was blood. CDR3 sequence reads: CASSMSHPYGYTF. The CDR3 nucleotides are TGCGCTAGCTCGATGAGCCACCCCTATGGCTACACCTTC.